Listed here is a single T cell receptor beta chain. These data originate in a study of blood T cell repertoires in COVID-19. Study-wide context: From T cells, B-cell-depleted T cells, or PBMCs came the material, which was cDNA or gDNA.

This CDR3 has 13 residues. Germline assignment: CDR1 MGHDK and CDR2 SYGVNS. Trimming removed 3 bases from V and 9 bases from J, with 12 bases in between. Libraries were prepared by immunoSEQ multiplex PCR; TCRdb keeps only in-frame clonotypes and omits some of them. The data hold tens of thousands of clones, with about 87% observed a single time. The V gene is TRBV25-1, the J gene TRBJ1-3, with a possible D match to TRBD1 (6 bases). The source is a woman between 45 and 60 years old with acute or convalescent COVID-19. The material sequenced was peripheral blood. In nucleotides, the CDR3 is TGTGCCAGCAGTGATGGACAGTCGGCCACCATATATTTT. Protein product: CASSDGQSATIYF.